This T cell receptor (beta chain) derives from a study of OX40 agonist ivuxolimab in advanced cancers. Looking at the study overall: Cancers in dose escalation were hepatocellular, melanoma, renal cell and head and neck.

The repertoire was sequenced with immunoSEQ multiplex PCR; TCRdb's copy has only in-frame clones and lacks some. This table has tens of thousands of clones, roughly nine tenths appearing once. V dropped 0 bases and J dropped 3 bases, with 21 bases sitting between them. The CDR3 length is 18 residues. Germline CDR1 is LGHNA and CDR2 is YNFKEQ. This TCR was recovered from an adult with an advanced solid tumor such as melanoma, head and neck, liver or kidney cancer. The sequenced sample was CD4+ or CD8+ T cells sorted from blood, obtained in a trial of the OX40 agonist ivuxolimab. The chain combines TRBV4-2 with TRBJ2-7, with TRBD2 as a possible D gene (6 bases). The CDR3 loop is CASSQDSGMGNQDYEQYF. CDR3 nucleotide sequence: TGTGCCAGCAGCCAAGATAGCGGTATGGGAAATCAGGACTACGAGCAGTACTTC.